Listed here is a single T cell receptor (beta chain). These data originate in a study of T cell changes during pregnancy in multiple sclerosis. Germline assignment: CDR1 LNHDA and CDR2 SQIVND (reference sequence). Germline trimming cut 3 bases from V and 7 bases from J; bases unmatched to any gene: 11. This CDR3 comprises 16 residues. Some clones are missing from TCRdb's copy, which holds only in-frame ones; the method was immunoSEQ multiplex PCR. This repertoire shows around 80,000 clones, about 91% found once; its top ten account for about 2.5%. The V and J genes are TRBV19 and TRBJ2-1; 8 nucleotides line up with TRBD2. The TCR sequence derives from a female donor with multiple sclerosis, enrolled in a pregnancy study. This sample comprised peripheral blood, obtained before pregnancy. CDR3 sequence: CASSISVAGTQNEQFF. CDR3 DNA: TGTGCCAGTAGTATTTCGGTAGCGGGAACACAAAATGAGCAGTTCTTC.